Each of the 20 T cell receptor beta chains below was sequenced from the same sample in a study of blood T cell repertoires in COVID-19. Profiled with immunoSEQ multiplex PCR; TCRdb holds only in-frame clones, not every one. The table shows about 270,000 clones, with approximately 89% occurring only once. The sample consisted of PBMCs or T cells enriched from blood (not recorded which). Every receptor here comes from a man aged 35 to 55 who had been exposed to COVID-19.

The gene calls are TRBV7-2 and TRBJ2-7; 12 bases map to TRBD2. Per germline, CDR1 SGHTA and CDR2 FQGNSA. V was pared by 5 bases and J by 2 bases, with 13 bases of the junction left unmatched. This CDR3 is built from 18 residues. CDR3 residues: CASSALTSGRRNPYEQYF. For the CDR3, the DNA is TGTGCCAGCAGCGCATTGACTAGCGGGAGACGGAATCCCTACGAGCAGTACTTC.

The J gene is TRBJ1-1, the V gene TRBV6-5; D call uncertain. CDR3 length: 14 residues. V lost 6 bases, J lost 1 base, and 12 bases lay in between. CDR1 is MNHEY, CDR2 SVGAGI, per germline. For the CDR3, the DNA is TGTGCCAGCAGAATAGTCGGGAAGAACACTGAAGCTTTCTTT. Protein: CASRIVGKNTEAFF.

This rearrangement joins TRBV7-9 to TRBJ2-5; TRBD2 might be the D (5 bases). Germline V lookup: CDR1 SEHNR, CDR2 FQNEAQ (reference sequence). Trimming stripped 5 bases from V and 0 bases from J, with 13 bases between. The CDR3 has 15 residues. The CDR3 coding sequence is TGTGCCAGCAGCGGGAGACGAGGAGACCAAGAGACCCAGTACTTC. Amino acid sequence: CASSGRRGDQETQYF.

This clone was found once. The V call is TRBV19, the J call TRBJ2-2, with TRBD1 matching over 8 bases. CDR1 is LNHDA, CDR2 SQIVND, per germline (reference sequence). V shed 4 bases and J 5 bases; nucleotides not matched to a gene: 3. The CDR3 spans 14 residues. CDR3: CASSKTGVTGELFF. The CDR3 bases are TGTGCCAGTAGTAAGACAGGGGTTACCGGGGAGCTGTTTTTT.

The chain uses TRBV19 and TRBJ2-1; D gene uncertain. Germline CDR1 reads LNHDA; CDR2 reads SQIVND (reference sequence). The length of the CDR3 is 13 residues. The V and J ends lost 4 bases and 4 bases respectively, with 8 bases between them. CDR3 DNA: TGTGCCAGTAGTACCATACTATACAATGAGCAGTTCTTC. The encoded protein is CASSTILYNEQFF.

The chain links TRBV14 to TRBJ2-7; D is possibly TRBD1 (6 bases). Per the germline V gene, CDR1 is SGHDN and CDR2 is FVKESK. V lost 4 bases to trimming and J lost 1 base, with 11 bases between them. The CDR3 runs to 14 residues. The CDR3 bases are TGTGCCAGCAGCCCGGACAGTTTATCCTACGAGCAGTACTTC. Translation gives CASSPDSLSYEQYF.

This rearrangement joins TRBV18 to TRBJ2-5; 9 nucleotides align to TRBD2. J lost 3 bases, V lost 3 bases, and 8 bases had no gene match. The CDR3 runs to 16 residues. CDR1 KGHSH and CDR2 LQKENI come from the germline V gene. The CDR3 sequence: CASSPTPPSGEETQYF. CDR3 nucleotide sequence: TGTGCCAGCTCACCGACACCACCTAGCGGGGAAGAGACCCAGTACTTC.

The V call is TRBV21-1, the J call TRBJ1-2; the D call TRBD1 from the table was never checked on the DNA. TRBV21-1 is a pseudogene segment. The CDR3 covers 18 residues. This chain's CDR3 is CASSKEGAWTGTIYGYTF. DNA of the CDR3: TGTGCCAGCAGCAAAGAGGGGGCTTGGACAGGAACAATCTATGGCTACACCTTC.

The chain is built from TRBV12-5 and TRBJ2-1; 8 bases fit TRBD2. Losses at the gene ends were 4 bases for V and 5 bases for J; bases not matched to a gene: 13. The CDR3 is 17 amino acids. The germline CDR1 and CDR2 sequences are LGHNT and FRNRAP. The CDR3 DNA sequence: TGTGCTAGTGGTTCGGCAAGGTCGGTAGCGGGGAACAATGAGCAGTTCTTC. Encoded protein: CASGSARSVAGNNEQFF.

This sequence joins TRBV10-3 and TRBJ2-5; maybe TRBD2 (5 bases). Germline V lookup: CDR1 ENHRY, CDR2 SYGVKD. The CDR3 is made up of 15 amino acids. Trimming cost V 2 bases and J 4 bases, with 14 bases left between them. CDR3 bases: TGTGCCATCAGTGAGGCGGGTAGTTGGAGAGAGACCCAGTACTTC. Protein sequence: CAISEAGSWRETQYF.

This sequence joins TRBV5-1 and TRBJ1-1, with 9 bases identical to TRBD1. Germline CDR1 reads SGHRS; CDR2 reads YFSETQ. The CDR3 length is 13 residues. J lost 3 bases, V lost 6 bases, and 3 bases had no gene match. The CDR3 region is CASKTGGDTEAFF. CDR3 sequence (DNA): TGCGCCAGCAAGACAGGGGGAGACACTGAAGCTTTCTTT.

This chain joins TRBV14 and TRBJ2-7; D is unresolved. The CDR3 spans 13 residues. CDR1 and CDR2 from the germline V gene are SGHDN and FVKESK. The V end was cut by 1 base, the J end by 6 bases, with 10 bases between. CDR3 sequence: CASSQGGEVEQYF. In DNA form, the CDR3 reads TGTGCCAGCAGCCAAGGTGGCGAGGTCGAGCAGTACTTC.

The DNA for the CDR3 is TGTGCCAGCAGCTTACAAGCGGGGGGCTCCTACGAGCAGTACGTC. Amino acid sequence: CASSLQAGGSYEQYV. The rearrangement links TRBV7-2 to TRBJ2-7; 9 bases map to TRBD2. This CDR3 region has 15 residues. The J segment lost 0 bases and the V segment lost 2 bases, leaving 2 bases of the junction unmatched. CDR1 and CDR2 from the germline V gene are SGHTA and FQGNSA.

V and J are TRBV19 and TRBJ2-3; possible D gene TRBD1, 6 bases. Trimming pared 5 bases from V and 2 bases from J, leaving 17 bases between. The germline gives CDR1 LNHDA, CDR2 SQIVND (reference sequence). This CDR3 comprises 16 residues. CDR3 in DNA: TGTGCCAGTAGTCCCCTGCTCCGGGACAACACAGATACGCAGTATTTT. It is translated as CASSPLLRDNTDTQYF.

Worth noting for this clone: This sample also contains other DNA sequences that code for the same CDR3. This chain uses TRBV5-1 with TRBJ2-3, with 9 nucleotides matching TRBD1. The CDR3 length is 16 residues. The germline gives CDR1 SGHRS, CDR2 YFSETQ. J lost 3 bases, V lost 0 bases, and 5 bases had no gene match. In DNA, the CDR3 is TGCGCCAGCAGCTTGGGGGGACAGGGTGGAACAGATACGCAGTATTTT. Its protein product is CASSLGGQGGTDTQYF. Filled out from reference TRBV5-1 and TRBJ2-3, the complete variable domain reads KAGVTQTPRYLIKTRGQQVTLSCSPISGHRSVSWYQQTPGQGLQFLFEYFSETQRNKGNFPGRFSGRQFSNSRSEMNVSTLELGDSALYLCASSLGGQGGTDTQYFGPGTRLTVL.

This rearrangement joins TRBV11-1 to TRBJ2-7; a weak D match, TRBD2 (6 bases). The CDR3 consists of 13 residues. V shed 6 bases and J shed 5 bases, with 14 bases lying between them. Germline loops: CDR1 SGHAT, CDR2 FQDESV (reference sequence). The CDR3 region is CASRLRGGDEQYF. For the CDR3, the DNA is TGTGCCAGCAGGCTCCGCGGCGGGGACGAGCAGTACTTC.

The chain carries TRBV29-1 and TRBJ2-3, with a tentative D call TRBD1 (5 bases). CDR1 and CDR2 (germline): SQVTM, ANQGSEA. Trimming left V 4 bases short and J 0 bases short, with 14 bases between. The CDR3 is 15 residues long. CDR3 loop: CSVVWRDRSTDTQYF. CDR3 sequence (DNA): TGCAGCGTTGTATGGAGAGACAGAAGCACAGATACGCAGTATTTT.

DNA for the CDR3: TGTGCCAGCAGTGTTTCGCGCGAGCAGTACTTC. It translates to CASSVSREQYF. The chain joins TRBV2 to TRBJ2-7; D uncertain. The CDR3 covers 11 residues. Germline CDR1 reads SNHLY; CDR2 reads FYNNEI. Trimming stripped 4 bases from V and 6 bases from J, with 7 bases between. Full variable domain (outside the CDR3, taken from reference TRBV2 and TRBJ2-7): EPEVTQTPSHQVTQMGQEVILRCVPISNHLYFYWYRQILGQKVEFLVSFYNNEISEKSEIFDDQFSVERPDGSNFTLKIRSTKLEDSAMYFCASSVSREQYFGPGTRLTVT.

The chain employs TRBV5-1 and TRBJ1-1; 9 bases line up with TRBD1. V lost 3 bases and J lost 4; bases outside the gene matches: 10. The CDR3 consists of 16 residues. Germline V gene lookup returns CDR1 SGHRS and CDR2 YFSETQ. In DNA form, the CDR3 reads TGCGCCAGCAGCTATATTACAGGGGGCAGAAGCACTGAAGCTTTCTTT. It translates to CASSYITGGRSTEAFF.

This clone was observed once. J is TRBJ1-5 and V is TRBV4-2; weak D call: TRBD1 (5 bases). Trimming removed 0 bases at V and 5 bases at J, with 8 bases between. Germline lookup yields CDR1 LGHNA and CDR2 YNFKEQ. The CDR3 has 14 amino acids. CDR3 in amino acids: CASSQERGDQPQHF. The CDR3, as DNA: TGTGCCAGCAGCCAAGAAAGGGGCGATCAGCCCCAGCATTTT.